This entry lists 21 T cell receptor beta chains sequenced from one sample in a study of cytomegalovirus exposure and HLA in healthy donors. Data came from immunoSEQ multiplex PCR; TCRdb stores just in-frame clones and leaves some out. The sample carries about 56,000 clones, 89% recorded once. The source material was PBMCs. The source of these receptors is a woman aged 18-29 years in good health and CMV-seronegative.

The chain couples TRBV11-2 to TRBJ2-7; D is undetermined. The CDR3 totals 13 residues. Germline V gene sequence: CDR1 SGHAT, CDR2 FQNNGV. The germline V and J ends were trimmed by 2 bases and 5 bases, with 10 bases remaining between them. The CDR3 DNA is TGTGCCAGCAGCTTAAGCCCGAGTCACGAGCAGTACTTC. This gives the protein CASSLSPSHEQYF.

This CDR3 is CATSRALFGELFF. The CDR3 nucleotides are TGTGCCACCAGCAGAGCTCTATTTGGGGAGCTGTTTTTT. The V call is TRBV15, the J call TRBJ2-2, with no clear D. Germline-derived CDR1 and CDR2 are LNHNV and YYDKDF (reference sequence). Trimming stripped 1 base from V and 8 bases from J, with 8 bases between. The CDR3 loop spans 13 amino acids.

The V gene is TRBV28, the J gene TRBJ1-5; 8 nucleotides line up with TRBD1. Germline assignment: CDR1 MDHEN and CDR2 SYDVKM. Losses at the gene ends were 6 bases for V and 4 bases for J; bases not matched to a gene: 8. This CDR3 spans 15 amino acids. The CDR3: CASSLGTGGNQPQHF. The CDR3 nucleotides are TGTGCCAGCAGCCTCGGGACAGGAGGTAATCAGCCCCAGCATTTT.

The chain recombines TRBV7-2 with TRBJ2-5; D not resolved. Germline V gives CDR1 SGHTA, CDR2 FQGNSA. The CDR3 totals 12 residues. V was cut by 5 bases and J by 5 bases, with 9 bases left in between. The DNA of the CDR3 is TGTGCCAGCAGCCACCCGGGTGAGACCCAGTACTTC. This translates into CASSHPGETQYF.

The chain uses TRBV20-1 and TRBJ2-1; possibly TRBD1 for D (6 bases). Trimming took 6 bases from V and 12 from J, leaving 15 bases between them. The germline V gene has CDR1 DFQATT and CDR2 SNEGSKA (reference sequence). The CDR3 is 11 amino acids. The CDR3 here is CSATLPRGQFF. CDR3 in DNA: TGCAGTGCCACCCTTCCCAGGGGGCAGTTCTTC.

The V and J genes are TRBV10-3 and TRBJ2-3; 8 bases map to TRBD1. Looked up from germline, CDR1 is ENHRY and CDR2 is SYGVKD. This CDR3 comprises 12 residues. V dropped 11 bases and J dropped 3; count of bases not matched to a gene: 4. The CDR3 nucleotides read TGTGCCGCGGGGACAGGTACAGATACGCAGTATTTT. It yields the protein CAAGTGTDTQYF.

Details on this clone: Other DNA sequences of this sample code for an identical CDR3. The V call is TRBV9, the J call TRBJ1-2; perhaps TRBD1 as D (5 bases). The CDR3 loop spans 13 amino acids. Germline values: CDR1 SGDLS, CDR2 YYNGEE. The V gene lost 2 bases and the J gene lost 6 bases, with 11 bases spanning the gap. CDR3 bases: TGTGCCAGCAGCGTGCGGGGGGGGGATGGCTACACCTTC. Translation gives CASSVRGGDGYTF.

The V call is TRBV29-1, the J call TRBJ2-1, with 9 bases lining up with TRBD1. Germline values: CDR1 SQVTM, CDR2 ANQGSEA. This CDR3 is built from 13 residues. After removal of 7 bases from V and 6 bases from J, the junction contained 7 bases not matched to a gene. The CDR3 nucleotides read TGCAGCGCGGCGGGACAGGGCCTCAATGAGCAGTTCTTC. Its translation: CSAAGQGLNEQFF.

By share of the sample, this clone is medium-sized. The gene calls are TRBV19 and TRBJ2-7; D call uncertain. The CDR3 is 11 amino acids. CDR1 LNHDA and CDR2 SQIVND come from the germline V gene (reference sequence). Trimming removed 6 bases from V and 6 bases from J, with 9 bases in between. The CDR3 protein is CASSPGGEQYF. CDR3 in DNA: TGTGCCAGTAGCCCCGGTGGCGAGCAGTACTTC.

This clone came up once. The chain links TRBV5-6 to TRBJ2-7, with a weak D call TRBD2 (6 bases). Germline V CDR1 and CDR2: SGHDT, YYEEEE. The CDR3 extends over 15 amino acids. V gave up 4 bases and J gave up 3 bases, with 17 bases separating them. For the CDR3, the DNA is TGTGCCAGCAGCGGCCCAGGAGGGGAAATCTACGAGCAGTACTTC. Protein: CASSGPGGEIYEQYF.

CDR3 amino acids: CASSSGRGTEAFF. The CDR3, as DNA: TGTGCCAGCAGCTCGGGGAGAGGGACTGAAGCTTTCTTT. The rearrangement links TRBV11-2 to TRBJ1-1; no reliable D call. The CDR3 runs to 13 residues. V lost 4 bases to trimming and J lost 5 bases, with 11 bases between them. The germline gives CDR1 SGHAT, CDR2 FQNNGV. Drawing the rest from reference TRBV11-2 and TRBJ1-1, the complete variable domain is EAGVAQSPRYKIIEKRQSVAFWCNPISGHATLYWYQQILGQGPKLLIQFQNNGVVDDSQLPKDRFSAERLKGVDSTLKIQPAKLEDSAVYLCASSSGRGTEAFFGQGTRLTVV.

The sample holds one count of this clone. J is TRBJ1-1 and V is TRBV2; D gene unclear. CDR3 length equals 13 residues. Germline V gene sequence: CDR1 SNHLY, CDR2 FYNNEI. Trimming left V 7 bases short and J 1 base short, with 10 bases between. The CDR3 loop is CASTEQPNTEAFF. CDR3 sequence (DNA): TGTGCCAGCACCGAACAACCGAACACTGAAGCTTTCTTT.

The chain carries TRBV13 and TRBJ2-7; 7 nucleotides align to TRBD2. CDR1 PRHDT and CDR2 FYEKMQ come from the germline V gene (reference sequence). Trimming cost V 5 bases and J 0 bases; bases outside gene matches: 7. CDR3 length equals 15 residues. The CDR3 spells CASSPGGDASYEQYF. The CDR3 nucleotides are TGTGCCAGCAGCCCTGGGGGGGACGCCTCCTACGAGCAGTACTTC.

The chain carries TRBV6-5 and TRBJ2-7; 7 nucleotides align to TRBD2. Germline V gives CDR1 MNHEY, CDR2 SVGAGI. CDR3 length: 15 residues. Trimming cost V 3 bases and J 2 bases; bases outside gene matches: 7. The CDR3 here is CASSYSASGTYEQYF. The CDR3 DNA reads as TGTGCCAGCAGTTATTCTGCTAGCGGAACCTACGAGCAGTACTTC.

The rearrangement uses TRBV7-9 and TRBJ1-2; the D gene is possibly TRBD1 (5 bases). Germline CDR1 and CDR2: SEHNR and FQNEAQ (reference sequence). V lost 5 bases and J 3 bases, leaving 13 bases between the germline ends. There are 14 residues in the CDR3. CDR3 in DNA: TGTGCCAGCAGCCCGGGAGGGGCGGACTATGGCTACACCTTC. It is translated as CASSPGGADYGYTF.

The rearrangement links TRBV6-6 to TRBJ1-2; 9 nucleotides match TRBD1. The CDR3 is 14 amino acids. The V gene's germline CDR1 is MNHNY and CDR2 SVGAGI (reference sequence). Losses at the gene ends were 7 bases for V and 4 bases for J; bases not matched to a gene: 7. CDR3 region: CASTRGTGTYGYTF. CDR3 coding DNA: TGTGCCAGCACCCGGGGGACAGGGACCTATGGCTACACCTTC.

The table lists this clone with a count of one. This sequence joins TRBV14 and TRBJ2-5, with D possibly matching TRBD2 (6 bases). Germline CDR1 and CDR2: SGHDN and FVKESK. Trimming stripped 2 bases from V and 5 bases from J, with 18 bases between. The CDR3 runs to 16 residues. CDR3 bases: TGTGCCAGCAGCCAACATCGGGGGAGCTCATTGGAGACCCAGTACTTC. The encoded protein is CASSQHRGSSLETQYF.

The DNA of the CDR3 is TGTGCCAGCAAATTCGCTTTAGCGGGGGGTAATGAGCAGTTCTTC. Its protein product is CASKFALAGGNEQFF. J is TRBJ2-1 and V is TRBV2, with TRBD2 matching 10 bases. CDR3 size: 15 residues. Trimming took 7 bases from V and 7 from J; bases not matched to a gene: 10. Germline V gene lookup returns CDR1 SNHLY and CDR2 FYNNEI.

The rearrangement links TRBV6-5 to TRBJ2-2, with 9 bases that match TRBD2. J was trimmed by 4 bases and V by 7 bases; bases with no gene match: 7. CDR1 is MNHEY, CDR2 SVGAGI, per germline. This CDR3 contains 15 residues. In nucleotides, the CDR3 is TGTGCCAGCAAAACGGGACTAGCTGGCACCGGGGAGCTGTTTTTT. Protein product: CASKTGLAGTGELFF.

The chain couples TRBV2 to TRBJ1-5; 8 positions match TRBD1. The length of the CDR3 is 15 residues. Germline assignment: CDR1 SNHLY and CDR2 FYNNEI. J lost 4 bases, V lost 8 bases, and 10 bases had no gene match. CDR3: CASSGGQALNQPQHF. The CDR3 bases are TGTGCCAGCTCGGGGGGACAGGCGTTAAATCAGCCCCAGCATTTT.

Concerning this clone itself: This specimen includes other DNA sequences encoding the same CDR3. The rearrangement joins TRBV30 to TRBJ2-3; D possibly corresponds to TRBD1 (6 bases). The CDR3 has 16 residues. V was clipped by 1 base and J by 2 bases, with 16 bases between them. The germline V gene encodes CDR1 GTSNPN and CDR2 SVGIG (reference sequence). The CDR3 here is CAWSDIGTGNTDTQYF. The CDR3 DNA reads as TGTGCCTGGAGTGACATAGGAACAGGGAACACAGATACGCAGTATTTT. The whole variable domain, filled in from reference TRBV30 and TRBJ2-3, reads SQTIHQWPATLVQPVGSPLSLECTVEGTSNPNLYWYRQAAGRGLQLLFYSVGIGQISSEVPQNLSASRPQDRQFILSSKKLLLSDSGFYLCAWSDIGTGNTDTQYFGPGTRLTVL.